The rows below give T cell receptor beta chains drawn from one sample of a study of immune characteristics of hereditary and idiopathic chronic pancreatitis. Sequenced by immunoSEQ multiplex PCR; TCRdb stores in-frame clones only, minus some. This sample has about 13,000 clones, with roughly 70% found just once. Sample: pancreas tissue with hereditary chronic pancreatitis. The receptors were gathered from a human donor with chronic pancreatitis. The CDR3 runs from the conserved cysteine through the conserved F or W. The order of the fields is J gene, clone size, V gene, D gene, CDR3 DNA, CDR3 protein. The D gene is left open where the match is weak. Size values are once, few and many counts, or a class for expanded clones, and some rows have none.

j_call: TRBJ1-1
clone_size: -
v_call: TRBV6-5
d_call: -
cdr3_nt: TGTGCCAGCAGGACCTTGGGGCCGCCATGGGGAGCTTTCTTT
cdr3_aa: CASRTLGPPWGAFF

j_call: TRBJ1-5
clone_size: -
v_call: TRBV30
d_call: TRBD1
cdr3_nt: TGTGCCTGGAGTGGGGGGACAGGCGGGGATCAGCCCCAGCATTTT
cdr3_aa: CAWSGGTGGDQPQHF

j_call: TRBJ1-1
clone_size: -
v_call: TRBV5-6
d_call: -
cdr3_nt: TGTGCCAGCAGCTTGGGACAGATCAACACTGAAGCTTTCTTT
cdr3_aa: CASSLGQINTEAFF

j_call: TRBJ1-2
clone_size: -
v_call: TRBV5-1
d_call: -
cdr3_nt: TGCGCCAGCAGCTTGGAAGGCTATGGCTACACCTTC
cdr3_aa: CASSLEGYGYTF

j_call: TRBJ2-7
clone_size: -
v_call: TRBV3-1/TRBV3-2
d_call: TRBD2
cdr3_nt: TGTGCCAGCAGCCCGACTAGCGGGAGAAGATACGAGCAGTACTTC
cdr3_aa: CASSPTSGRRYEQYF

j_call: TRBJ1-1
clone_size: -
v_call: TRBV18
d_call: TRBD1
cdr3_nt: TGTGCCAGCTCACCTGCTCGGGACAGGGCGAACACTGAAGCTTTCTTT
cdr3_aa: CASSPARDRANTEAFF

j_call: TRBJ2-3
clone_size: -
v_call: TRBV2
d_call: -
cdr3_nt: TGTGCCAGCAGCCAACAGGTTCATGCCACAGATACGCAGTATTTT
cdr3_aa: CASSQQVHATDTQYF

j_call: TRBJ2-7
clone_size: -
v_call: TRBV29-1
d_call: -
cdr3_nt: TGCAGCGTTGAATTTGTCGGGTCCGGCGAGCAGTACTTC
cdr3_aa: CSVEFVGSGEQYF

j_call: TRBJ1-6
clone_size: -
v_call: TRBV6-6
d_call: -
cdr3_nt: TGTGCCAGCAGTTACTCGATGCCCGATTCACCCCTCCACTTT
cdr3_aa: CASSYSMPDSPLHF

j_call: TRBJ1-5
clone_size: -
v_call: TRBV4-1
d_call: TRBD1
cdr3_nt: TGCGCCAGCAGCCCGACAGGGGCCCTTAATCAGCCCCAGCATTTT
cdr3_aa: CASSPTGALNQPQHF

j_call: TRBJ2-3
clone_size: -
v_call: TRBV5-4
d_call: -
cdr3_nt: TGTGCCAGCAGCTTGAGCACAGATACGCAGTATTTT
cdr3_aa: CASSLSTDTQYF

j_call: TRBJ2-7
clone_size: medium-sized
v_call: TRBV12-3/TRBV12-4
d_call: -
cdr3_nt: TGTGCCAGCAGTTTAGGGGTCCACGAGCAGTACTTC
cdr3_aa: CASSLGVHEQYF

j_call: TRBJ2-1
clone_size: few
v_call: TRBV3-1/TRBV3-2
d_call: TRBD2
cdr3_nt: TGTGCCAGCAGTCAACTAGCGGGAGGCGGAAGTGAGCAGTTCTTC
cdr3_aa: CASSQLAGGGSEQFF

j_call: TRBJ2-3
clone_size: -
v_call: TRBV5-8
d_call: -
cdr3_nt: TGTGCCAGCAGCTTGGGGCCCCAGGCTGGGACAGATACGCAGTATTTT
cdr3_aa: CASSLGPQAGTDTQYF

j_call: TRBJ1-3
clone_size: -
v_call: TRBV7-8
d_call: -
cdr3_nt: TGTGCCAGCAGCTCGACGGCTGGCTCTGGAAACACCATATATTTT
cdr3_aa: CASSSTAGSGNTIYF